Listed below are T cell receptor beta chains from one sample, sequenced in a study of T cell responses to AZD1222 COVID-19 vaccine. Produced via immunoSEQ multiplex PCR; TCRdb's table is partial and in-frame only. The profile covers approximately 150,000 clones, with 85% to 95% appearing a single time and 1.2% to 1.5% taken by the ten largest. Sequences were derived from peripheral blood, sampled on day 0 of AZD1222 vaccination. The source is an adult in good health. The CDR3 runs from the conserved cysteine through the conserved F or W. The D gene is left open where the match is weak. The listing skips clone size in some rows; elsewhere it reads once, few, many or a size class.

>TRBV18|TRBJ1-2|.|.
TGTGCCAGCTCTTCGACAGGTCCGGATGGCTACACCTTC
CASSSTGPDGYTF
>TRBV4-1|TRBJ2-1|TRBD2|.
TGCGCCAGCGGGCCTGGCGGGGGCTACAATGAGCAGTTCTTC
CASGPGGGYNEQFF
>TRBV19|TRBJ1-2|TRBD1|.
TGTGCCAGTACCCAGGTGGACAGGAGCTATGGCTACACCTTC
CASTQVDRSYGYTF
>TRBV7-2|TRBJ2-7|.|.
TGTGCCAGCAGCTGGGGGGACGGCTTCGAGCAGTACTTC
CASSWGDGFEQYF
>TRBV7-2|TRBJ1-4|.|.
TGTGCCAGCAGCTTAGAAACAGCCGGGCTGTTTTTT
CASSLETAGLFF
>TRBV2|TRBJ2-7|.|.
TGTGCCAGCAGCCCCTTGGCAGGCAGCTCCTACGAGCAGTACTTC
CASSPLAGSSYEQYF
>TRBV7-8|TRBJ2-7|TRBD2|.
TGTGCCAGCAGCTTAGTGGCCTTAGCGGGGGGCTACGAGCAGTACTTC
CASSLVALAGGYEQYF
>TRBV28|TRBJ2-3|TRBD1|.
TGTGCCAGCAGTTTACCCCCGGGACAGGGGGCAGATACGCAGTATTTT
CASSLPPGQGADTQYF
>TRBV30|TRBJ1-1|TRBD1|.
TGTGCCTGCATCGGACAGGGGCCCCCGGGAGCTTTCTTT
CACIGQGPPGAFF
>TRBV3-1/TRBV3-2|TRBJ2-1|TRBD1|.
TGTGCCAGCAGACACCGGGACAGTCTCTACAATGAGCAGTTCTTC
CASRHRDSLYNEQFF
>TRBV19|TRBJ2-1|TRBD2|.
TGTGCCAGTAGGCCCGCCGGGGCGGGGGGAATAAATGAGCAGTTCTTC
CASRPAGAGGINEQFF
>TRBV28|TRBJ1-1|.|.
TGTGCCAGCAGTTCGGACTCCCTTGAAGCTTTCTTT
CASSSDSLEAFF
>TRBV6-2/TRBV6-3|TRBJ2-5|.|.
TGTGCCAGCAGTTACGTATCTATGTTGGAGACCCAGTACTTC
CASSYVSMLETQYF
>TRBV5-1|TRBJ1-4|.|once
TGCGCCAGCAGCTTGACGGGAAGGCCAGGTGAAAAACTGTTTTTT
CASSLTGRPGEKLFF
>TRBV28|TRBJ1-1|.|.
TGTGCCAGCAGTTTAGGGGGGGGTGAAGCTTTCTTT
CASSLGGGEAFF
>TRBV6-5|TRBJ1-1|TRBD1|.
TGTGCCAGCAGACTGGACAGGGTTTTCACTGAAGCTTTCTTT
CASRLDRVFTEAFF
>TRBV20-1|TRBJ2-7|.|.
TGCAGTGCTAGTTGGCACACGTTCGGGAGCGAGCAGTACTTC
CSASWHTFGSEQYF
>TRBV28|TRBJ1-1|.|once
TGTGCCAGCAGTCCTTCCAGCCCTCCGAAGCGAAATGAAGCTTTCTTT
CASSPSSPPKRNEAFF
>TRBV28|TRBJ1-5|.|.
TGTGCCAGCAGTACCGGACAGATTAGCAATCAGCCCCAGCATTTT
CASSTGQISNQPQHF
>TRBV24-1|TRBJ2-4|.|once
TGTGCCACCAGAGTGTTTAGGAAGGAGTCGGCTTACCTAGCCAAAAACATTCAGTACTTC
CATRVFRKESAYLAKNIQYF
>TRBV7-2|TRBJ2-1|.|.
TGTGCCAGCAGCTCCCCCGCCCACTACAATGAGCAGTTCTTC
CASSSPAHYNEQFF
>TRBV15|TRBJ2-3|TRBD2|.
TGTGCCACCACAAGACTAGCGGGAGGGTCCGATACGCAGTATTTT
CATTRLAGGSDTQYF
>TRBV4-2|TRBJ1-4|TRBD1|.
TGTGCCAGCAGCCAAGAGGGACAGGGTACGAAAAAACTGTTTTTT
CASSQEGQGTKKLFF
>TRBV29-1|TRBJ1-1|.|.
TGCAGCGTTGAAAGGGGTAGGGAAGCTTTCTTT
CSVERGREAFF
>TRBV7-8|TRBJ2-4|.|.
TGTGCCAGCAGTCCTCAGGGGATAGCCAAAAACATTCAGTACTTC
CASSPQGIAKNIQYF
>TRBV25-1|TRBJ1-4|TRBD1|.
TGTGCCAGCAGTGAACCCGCACAGGGGGAAAAACTGTTTTTT
CASSEPAQGEKLFF
>TRBV27|TRBJ1-2|TRBD1|.
TGTGCCAGCAGTATCGGGACAGGGGGCATCTATGGCTACACCTTC
CASSIGTGGIYGYTF
>TRBV9|TRBJ1-4|.|.
TGTGCCAGCAGCGGCTCTCCCGGGGCTGAACTGTTTTTT
CASSGSPGAELFF
>TRBV9|TRBJ1-1|.|.
TGTGCCAGCAGCGTAGGGAGAGGAGGGGAGAACACTGAAGCTTTCTTT
CASSVGRGGENTEAFF